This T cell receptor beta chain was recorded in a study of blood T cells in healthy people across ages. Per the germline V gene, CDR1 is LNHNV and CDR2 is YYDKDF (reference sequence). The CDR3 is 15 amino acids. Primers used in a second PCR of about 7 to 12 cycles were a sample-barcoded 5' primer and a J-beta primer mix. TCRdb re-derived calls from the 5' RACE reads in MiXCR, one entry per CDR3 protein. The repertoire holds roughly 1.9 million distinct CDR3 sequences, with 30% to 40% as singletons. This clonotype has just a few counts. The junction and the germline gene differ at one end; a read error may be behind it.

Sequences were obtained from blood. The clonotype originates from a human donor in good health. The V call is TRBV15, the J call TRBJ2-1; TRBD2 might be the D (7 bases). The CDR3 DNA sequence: TGTGCCGCCAGCAGCTGGAGGGGGGGGGACAATGAGCAGTTCTTC. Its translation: CAASSWRGGDNEQFF.